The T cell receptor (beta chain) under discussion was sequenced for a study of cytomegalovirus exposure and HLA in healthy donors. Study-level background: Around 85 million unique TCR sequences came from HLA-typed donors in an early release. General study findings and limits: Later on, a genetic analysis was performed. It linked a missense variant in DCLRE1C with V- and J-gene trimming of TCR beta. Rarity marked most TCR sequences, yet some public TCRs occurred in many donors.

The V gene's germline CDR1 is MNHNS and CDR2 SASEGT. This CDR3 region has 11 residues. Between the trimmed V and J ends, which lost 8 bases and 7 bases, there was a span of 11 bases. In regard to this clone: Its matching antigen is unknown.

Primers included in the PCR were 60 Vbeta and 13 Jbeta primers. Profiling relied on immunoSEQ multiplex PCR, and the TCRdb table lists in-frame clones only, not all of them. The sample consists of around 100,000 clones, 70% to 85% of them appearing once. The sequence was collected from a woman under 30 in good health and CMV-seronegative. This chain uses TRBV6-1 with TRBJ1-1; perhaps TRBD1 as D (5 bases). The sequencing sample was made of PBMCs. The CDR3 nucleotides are TGTGCCAGCTTCCAGGGTTTTGAAGCTTTCTTT. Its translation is CASFQGFEAFF.